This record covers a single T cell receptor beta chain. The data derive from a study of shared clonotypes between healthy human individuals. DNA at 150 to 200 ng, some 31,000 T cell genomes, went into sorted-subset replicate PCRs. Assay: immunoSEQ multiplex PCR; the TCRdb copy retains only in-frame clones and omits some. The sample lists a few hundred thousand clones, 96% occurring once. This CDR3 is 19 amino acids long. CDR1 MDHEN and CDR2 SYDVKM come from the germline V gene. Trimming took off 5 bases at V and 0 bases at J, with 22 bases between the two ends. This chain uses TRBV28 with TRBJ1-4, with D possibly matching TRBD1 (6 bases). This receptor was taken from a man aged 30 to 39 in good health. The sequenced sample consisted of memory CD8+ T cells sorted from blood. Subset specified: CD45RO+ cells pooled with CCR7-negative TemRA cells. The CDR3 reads CASSSYGQFRPATNEKLFF. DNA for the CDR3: TGTGCCAGCAGTAGCTATGGACAGTTCCGACCTGCAACTAATGAAAAACTGTTTTTT. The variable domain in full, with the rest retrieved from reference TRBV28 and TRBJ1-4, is DVKVTQSSRYLVKRTGEKVFLECVQDMDHENMFWYRQDPGLGLRLIYFSYDVKMKEKGDIPEGYSVSREKKERFSLILESASTNQTSMYLCASSSYGQFRPATNEKLFFGSGTQLSVL.